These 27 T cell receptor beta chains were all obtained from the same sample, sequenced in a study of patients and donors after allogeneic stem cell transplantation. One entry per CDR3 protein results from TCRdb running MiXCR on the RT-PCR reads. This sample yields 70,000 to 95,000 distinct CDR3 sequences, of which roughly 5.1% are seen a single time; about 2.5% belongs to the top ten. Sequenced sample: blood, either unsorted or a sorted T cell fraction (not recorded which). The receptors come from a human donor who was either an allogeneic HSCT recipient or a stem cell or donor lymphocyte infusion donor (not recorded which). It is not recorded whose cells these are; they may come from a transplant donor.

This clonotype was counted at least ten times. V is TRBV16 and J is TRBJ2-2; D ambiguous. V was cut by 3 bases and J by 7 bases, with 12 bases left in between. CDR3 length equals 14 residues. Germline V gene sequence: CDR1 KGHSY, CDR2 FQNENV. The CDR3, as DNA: TGTGCCAGCAGCCACTTGGACGGTGGCGGGGAGCTGTTTTTT. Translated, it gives CASSHLDGGGELFF.

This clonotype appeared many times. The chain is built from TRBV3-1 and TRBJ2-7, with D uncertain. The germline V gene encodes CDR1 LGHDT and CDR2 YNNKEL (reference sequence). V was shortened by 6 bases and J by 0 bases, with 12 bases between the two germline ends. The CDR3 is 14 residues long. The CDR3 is CASSGPVDSYEQYF. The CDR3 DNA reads TGTGCCAGCAGTGGACCCGTCGACTCCTACGAGCAGTACTTC.

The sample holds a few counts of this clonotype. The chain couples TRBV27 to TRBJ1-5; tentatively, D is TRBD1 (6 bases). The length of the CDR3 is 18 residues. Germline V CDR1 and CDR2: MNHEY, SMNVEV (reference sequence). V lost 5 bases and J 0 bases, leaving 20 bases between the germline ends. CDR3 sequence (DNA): TGTGCCAGCAGTAGACTGGGACAACGCCTTTATAGCAATCAGCCCCAGCATTTT. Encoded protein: CASSRLGQRLYSNQPQHF.

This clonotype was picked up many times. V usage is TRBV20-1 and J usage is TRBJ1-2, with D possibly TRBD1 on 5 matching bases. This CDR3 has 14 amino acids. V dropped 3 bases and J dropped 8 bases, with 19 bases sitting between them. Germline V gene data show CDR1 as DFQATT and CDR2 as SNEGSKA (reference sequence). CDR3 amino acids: CSARRTEGIGGYTF. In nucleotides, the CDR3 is TGCAGTGCTAGGAGGACCGAGGGGATCGGGGGCTACACCTTC.

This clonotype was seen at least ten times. This CDR3 reads CASSPTVGPSSYEQYF. The CDR3 nucleotides read TGCGCCAGCAGCCCGACGGTAGGGCCGAGCTCCTACGAGCAGTACTTC. The chain is built from TRBV5-1 and TRBJ2-7; D not resolved. Between the trimmed V and J ends, which lost 4 bases and 0 bases, there was a span of 17 bases. The CDR3 extends over 16 amino acids. Germline lookup yields CDR1 SGHRS and CDR2 YFSETQ.

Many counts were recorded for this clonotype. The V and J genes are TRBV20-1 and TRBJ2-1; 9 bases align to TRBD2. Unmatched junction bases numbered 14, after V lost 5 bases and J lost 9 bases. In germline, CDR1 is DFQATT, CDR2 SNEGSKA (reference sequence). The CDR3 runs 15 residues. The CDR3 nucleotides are TGCAGTGCTCCGCCGGGCAGCGGGGGGATGGGTGAGCAGTTCTTC. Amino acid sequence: CSAPPGSGGMGEQFF.

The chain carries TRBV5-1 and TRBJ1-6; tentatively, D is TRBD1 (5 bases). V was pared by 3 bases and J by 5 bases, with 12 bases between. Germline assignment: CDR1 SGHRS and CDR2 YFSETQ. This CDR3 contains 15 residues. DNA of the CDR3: TGCGCCAGCAGCTCCCAGGGCAGTAATAATTCACCCCTCCACTTT. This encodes CASSSQGSNNSPLHF. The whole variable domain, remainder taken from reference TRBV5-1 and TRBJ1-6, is KAGVTQTPRYLIKTRGQQVTLSCSPISGHRSVSWYQQTPGQGLQFLFEYFSETQRNKGNFPGRFSGRQFSNSRSEMNVSTLELGDSALYLCASSSQGSNNSPLHFGNGTRLTVT.

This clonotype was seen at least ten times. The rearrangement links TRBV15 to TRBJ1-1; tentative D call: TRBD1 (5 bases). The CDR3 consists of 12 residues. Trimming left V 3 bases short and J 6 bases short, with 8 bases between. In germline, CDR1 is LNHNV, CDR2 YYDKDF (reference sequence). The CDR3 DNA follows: TGTGCCACCAGCAGGGTGGGGGCTGAAGCTTTCTTT. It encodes CATSRVGAEAFF.

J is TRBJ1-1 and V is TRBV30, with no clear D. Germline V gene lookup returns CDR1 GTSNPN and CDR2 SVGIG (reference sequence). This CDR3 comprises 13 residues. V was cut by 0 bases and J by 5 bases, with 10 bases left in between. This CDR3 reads CAWSVEGGTEAFF. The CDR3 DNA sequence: TGTGCCTGGAGTGTGGAGGGAGGGACTGAAGCTTTCTTT.

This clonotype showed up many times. The CDR3 here is CASSTAGQGGGKTEAFF. The CDR3 nucleotides are TGCGCCAGCAGCACAGCGGGACAGGGAGGGGGCAAGACTGAAGCTTTCTTT. The rearrangement links TRBV5-1 to TRBJ1-1; 9 nucleotides agree with TRBD1. The germline V gene encodes CDR1 SGHRS and CDR2 YFSETQ. V lost 4 bases to trimming and J lost 5 bases; unmatched junction nucleotides: 15. The CDR3 loop spans 17 amino acids.

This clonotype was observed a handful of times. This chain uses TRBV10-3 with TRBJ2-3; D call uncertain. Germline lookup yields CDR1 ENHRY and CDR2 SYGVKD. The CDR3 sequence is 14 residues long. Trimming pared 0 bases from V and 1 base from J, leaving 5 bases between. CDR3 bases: TGTGCCATCAGTGAGTCGACTGGCACAGATACGCAGTATTTT. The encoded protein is CAISESTGTDTQYF.

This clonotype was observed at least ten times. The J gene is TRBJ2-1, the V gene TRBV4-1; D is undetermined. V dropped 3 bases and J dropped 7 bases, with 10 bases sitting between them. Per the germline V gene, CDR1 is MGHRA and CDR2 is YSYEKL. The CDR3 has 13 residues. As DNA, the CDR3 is TGCGCCAGCAGCCATTCCCCCGAGAATGAGCAGTTCTTC. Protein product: CASSHSPENEQFF.

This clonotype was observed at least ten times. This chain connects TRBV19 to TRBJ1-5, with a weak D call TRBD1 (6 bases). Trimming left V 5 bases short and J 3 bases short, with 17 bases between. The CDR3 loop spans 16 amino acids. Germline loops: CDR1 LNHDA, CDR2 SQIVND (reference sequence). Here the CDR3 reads CASSVLLRGNNQPQHF. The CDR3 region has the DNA TGTGCCAGTAGTGTCCTCCTCAGGGGAAACAATCAGCCCCAGCATTTT.

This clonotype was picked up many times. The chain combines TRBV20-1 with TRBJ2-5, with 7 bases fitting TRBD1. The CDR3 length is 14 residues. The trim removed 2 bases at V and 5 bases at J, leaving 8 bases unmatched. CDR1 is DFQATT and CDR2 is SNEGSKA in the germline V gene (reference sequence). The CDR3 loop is CSARYQGVEETQYF. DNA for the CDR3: TGCAGTGCTAGATACCAGGGGGTGGAGGAGACCCAGTACTTC.

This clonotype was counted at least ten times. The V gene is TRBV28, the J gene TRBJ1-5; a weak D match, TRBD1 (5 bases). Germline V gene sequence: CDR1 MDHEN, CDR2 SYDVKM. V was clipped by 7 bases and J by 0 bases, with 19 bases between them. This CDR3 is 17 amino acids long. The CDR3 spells CASKTPGTLLSNQPQHF. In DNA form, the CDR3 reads TGTGCCAGCAAAACCCCGGGGACCCTTCTTAGCAATCAGCCCCAGCATTTT.

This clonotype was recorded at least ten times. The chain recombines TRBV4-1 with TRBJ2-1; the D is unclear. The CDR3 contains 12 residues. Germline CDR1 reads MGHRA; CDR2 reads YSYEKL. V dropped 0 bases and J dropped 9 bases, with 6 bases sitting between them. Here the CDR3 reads CASSQERREQFF. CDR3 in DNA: TGCGCCAGCAGCCAAGAAAGACGTGAGCAGTTCTTC.

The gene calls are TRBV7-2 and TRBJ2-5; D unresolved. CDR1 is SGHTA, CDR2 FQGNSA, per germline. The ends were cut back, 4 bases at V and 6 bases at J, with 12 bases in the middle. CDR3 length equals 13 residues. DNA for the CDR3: TGTGCCAGCAGCTCCCCCAACCTGAAGACCCAGTACTTC. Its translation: CASSSPNLKTQYF.

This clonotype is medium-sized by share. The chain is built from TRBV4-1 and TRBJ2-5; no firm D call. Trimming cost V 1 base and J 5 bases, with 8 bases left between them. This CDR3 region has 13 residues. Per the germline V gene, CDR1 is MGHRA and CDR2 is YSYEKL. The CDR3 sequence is CASSQGVRETQYF. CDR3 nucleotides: TGCGCCAGCAGCCAAGGCGTTAGGGAGACCCAGTACTTC.

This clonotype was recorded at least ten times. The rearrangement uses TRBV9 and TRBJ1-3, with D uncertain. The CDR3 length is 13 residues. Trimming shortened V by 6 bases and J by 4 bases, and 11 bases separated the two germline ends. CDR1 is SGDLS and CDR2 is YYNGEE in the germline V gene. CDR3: CASTPEGGNTIYF. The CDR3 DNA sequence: TGTGCCAGCACTCCCGAAGGGGGAAACACCATATATTTT. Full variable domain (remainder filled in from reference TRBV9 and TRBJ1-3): DSGVTQTPKHLITATGQRVTLRCSPRSGDLSVYWYQQSLDQGLQFLIQYYNGEERAKGNILERFSAQQFPDLHSELNLSSLELGDSALYFCASTPEGGNTIYFGEGSWLTVV.

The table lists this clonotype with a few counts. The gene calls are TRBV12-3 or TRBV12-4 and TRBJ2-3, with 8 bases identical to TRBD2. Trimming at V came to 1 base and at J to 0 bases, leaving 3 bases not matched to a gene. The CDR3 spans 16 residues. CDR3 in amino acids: CASSLGAGASTDTQYF. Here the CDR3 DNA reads TGTGCCAGCAGTTTAGGAGCGGGGGCTAGCACAGATACGCAGTATTTT.

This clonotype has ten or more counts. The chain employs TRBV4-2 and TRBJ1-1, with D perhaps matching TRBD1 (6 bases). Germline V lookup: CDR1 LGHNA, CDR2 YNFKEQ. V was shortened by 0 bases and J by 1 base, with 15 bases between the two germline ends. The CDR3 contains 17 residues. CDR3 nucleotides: TGTGCCAGCAGCCAAGATGGGGTCGCGGGGGCGAACACTGAAGCTTTCTTT. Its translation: CASSQDGVAGANTEAFF.

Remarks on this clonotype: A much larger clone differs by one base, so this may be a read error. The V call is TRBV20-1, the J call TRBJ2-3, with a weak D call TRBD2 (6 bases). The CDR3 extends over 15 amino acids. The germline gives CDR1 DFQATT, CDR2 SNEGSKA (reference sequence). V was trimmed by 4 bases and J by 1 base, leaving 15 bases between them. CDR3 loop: CSAIAMTRGTDTQYF. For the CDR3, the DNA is TGCAGTGCTATAGCTATGACTAGGGGCACAGATACGCAGTATTTT.

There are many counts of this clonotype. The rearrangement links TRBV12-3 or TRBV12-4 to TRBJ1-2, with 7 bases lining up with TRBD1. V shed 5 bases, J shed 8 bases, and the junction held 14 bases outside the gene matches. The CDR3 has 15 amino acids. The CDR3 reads CASSGQETGFNGYTF. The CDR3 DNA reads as TGTGCCAGCAGTGGACAAGAGACAGGGTTCAACGGCTACACCTTC.

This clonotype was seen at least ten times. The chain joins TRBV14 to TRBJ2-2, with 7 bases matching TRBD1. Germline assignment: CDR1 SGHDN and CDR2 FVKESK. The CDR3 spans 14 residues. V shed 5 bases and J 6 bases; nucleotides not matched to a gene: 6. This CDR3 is CASSLLQGSGELFF. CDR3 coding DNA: TGTGCCAGCAGCTTACTACAGGGGTCCGGGGAGCTGTTTTTT.

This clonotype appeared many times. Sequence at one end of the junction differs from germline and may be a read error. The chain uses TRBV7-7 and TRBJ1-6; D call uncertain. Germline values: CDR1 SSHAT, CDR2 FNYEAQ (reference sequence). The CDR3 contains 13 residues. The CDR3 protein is CASSEGRNSPLHF. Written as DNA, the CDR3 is TGTGCTAGCAGCGAGGGAAGGAATTCACCCCTCCACTTT.

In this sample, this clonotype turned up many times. The CDR3 DNA follows: TGCGCCAGCAGCCAAGAACTAGCGGGAGGGCAGGATACGCAGTATTTT. Translation gives CASSQELAGGQDTQYF. The chain has TRBV4-1 and TRBJ2-3; TRBD2 matches at 13 bases. CDR1 and CDR2 (germline): MGHRA, YSYEKL. The CDR3 runs to 16 residues. V trimming: 0 bases; J trimming: 6 bases; junction bases outside the gene matches: 3.

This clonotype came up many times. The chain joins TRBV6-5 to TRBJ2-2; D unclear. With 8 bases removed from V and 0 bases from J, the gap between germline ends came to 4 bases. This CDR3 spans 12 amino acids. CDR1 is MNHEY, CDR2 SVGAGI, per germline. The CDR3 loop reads CASESNTGELFF. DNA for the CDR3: TGTGCCAGCGAGTCGAACACCGGGGAGCTGTTTTTT.